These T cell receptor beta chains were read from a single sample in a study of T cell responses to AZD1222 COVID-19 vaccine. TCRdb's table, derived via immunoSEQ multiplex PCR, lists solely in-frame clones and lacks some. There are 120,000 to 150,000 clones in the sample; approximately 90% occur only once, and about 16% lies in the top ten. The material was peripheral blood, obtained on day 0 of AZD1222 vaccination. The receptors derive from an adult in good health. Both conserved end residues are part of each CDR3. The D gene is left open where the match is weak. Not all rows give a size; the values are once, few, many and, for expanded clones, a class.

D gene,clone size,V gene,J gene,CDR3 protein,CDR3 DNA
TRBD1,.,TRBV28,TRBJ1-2,CASSLGGQGAYGYTF,TGTGCCAGCAGTCTAGGTGGACAGGGGGCCTATGGCTACACCTTC
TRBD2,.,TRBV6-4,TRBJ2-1,CASSASGLSGGDYNEQFF,TGTGCCAGCAGTGCCTCAGGCCTTAGCGGGGGGGATTACAATGAGCAGTTCTTC
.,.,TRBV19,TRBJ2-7,CASSISGQSSYEQYF,TGTGCCAGTAGTATTTCCGGACAGAGCTCCTACGAGCAGTACTTC
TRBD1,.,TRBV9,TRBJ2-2,CASSLQGGRNTGELFF,TGTGCCAGCAGCTTACAGGGGGGTCGGAACACCGGGGAGCTGTTTTTT
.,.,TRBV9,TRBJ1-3,CASMGSGNTIYF,TGTGCCAGCATGGGCTCTGGAAACACCATATATTTT
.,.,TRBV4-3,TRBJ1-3,CASSHAGESGNTIYF,TGCGCCAGCAGCCACGCCGGGGAGTCTGGAAACACCATATATTTT
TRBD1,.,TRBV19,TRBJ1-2,CASSRGQVNYGYTF,TGTGCCAGTAGTAGGGGACAGGTCAACTATGGCTACACCTTC
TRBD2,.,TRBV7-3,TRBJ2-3,CASSLIAGGQDTQYF,TGTGCCAGCAGCTTAATAGCGGGGGGGCAAGATACGCAGTATTTT
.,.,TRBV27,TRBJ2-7,CASSLMGASYEQYF,TGTGCCAGCAGTTTAATGGGGGCCTCCTACGAGCAGTACTTC
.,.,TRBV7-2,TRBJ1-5,CASSLVSGVSNQPQHF,TGTGCCAGCAGCTTAGTTTCGGGGGTTAGCAATCAGCCCCAGCATTTT
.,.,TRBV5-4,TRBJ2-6,CASTDRANVLTF,TGTGCCAGCACCGACAGGGCCAACGTCCTGACTTTC
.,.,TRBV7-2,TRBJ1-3,CASSSSRGNTIYF,TGTGCCAGCAGCTCCAGCCGGGGAAACACCATATATTTT
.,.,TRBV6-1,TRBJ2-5,CASSEMTGRQETQYF,TGTGCCAGCAGTGAAATGACAGGTCGACAAGAGACCCAGTACTTC
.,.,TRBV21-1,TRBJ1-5,CASSKVYSSDTGNQPQHF,TGTGCCAGCAGCAAAGTCTATTCGTCGGACACCGGCAATCAGCCCCAGCATTTT
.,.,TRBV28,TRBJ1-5,CASSSATNQPQHF,TGTGCCAGCAGTTCGGCTACCAATCAGCCCCAGCATTTT
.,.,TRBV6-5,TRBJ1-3,CASSYWAPDSGNTIYF,TGTGCCAGCAGTTACTGGGCACCAGACTCTGGAAACACCATATATTTT
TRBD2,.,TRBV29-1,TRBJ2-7,CSVRTSATYEQYF,TGCAGCGTACGGACTAGCGCCACCTACGAGCAGTACTTC
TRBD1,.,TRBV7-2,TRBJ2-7,CASSWDSSYEQYF,TGTGCCAGCAGCTGGGACAGCTCCTACGAGCAGTACTTC
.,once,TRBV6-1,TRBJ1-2,CASSDQGNYGYTF,TGTGCCAGCAGTGATCAGGGAAACTATGGCTACACCTTC
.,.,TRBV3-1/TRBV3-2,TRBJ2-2,CASSQRSNTGELFF,TGTGCCAGCAGCCAACGTTCGAACACCGGGGAGCTGTTTTTT
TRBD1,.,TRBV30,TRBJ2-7,CAWSWVGTGGSYEQYF,TGTGCCTGGAGTTGGGTGGGGACAGGGGGTTCCTACGAGCAGTACTTC
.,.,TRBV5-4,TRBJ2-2,CASSLVGGGVTGELFF,TGTGCCAGCAGCTTGGTTGGGGGAGGCGTCACCGGGGAGCTGTTTTTT
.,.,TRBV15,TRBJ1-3,CATSRDRGASDTIYF,TGTGCCACCAGCAGAGATCGGGGGGCTTCAGACACCATATATTTT
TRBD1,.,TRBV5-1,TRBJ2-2,CASSLTGRGKIGELFF,TGCGCCAGCAGCTTGACGGGCAGGGGGAAAATCGGGGAGCTGTTTTTT
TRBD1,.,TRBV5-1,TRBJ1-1,CASSLAGGASEAFF,TGCGCCAGCAGCTTGGCAGGGGGCGCGTCTGAAGCTTTCTTT
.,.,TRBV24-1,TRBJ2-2,CATSEAGRDTGELFF,TGTGCCACCAGTGAAGCAGGGCGGGACACCGGGGAGCTGTTTTTT
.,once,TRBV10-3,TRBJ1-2,CAIDPGNSYGYTF,TGTGCCATCGACCCAGGGAATTCCTATGGCTACACCTTC
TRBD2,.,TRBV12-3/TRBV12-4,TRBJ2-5,CASLRGQETQYF,TGTGCCAGCTTGCGGGGGCAAGAGACCCAGTACTTC
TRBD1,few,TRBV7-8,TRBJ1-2,CASSLEDRVGYGYTF,TGTGCCAGCAGCTTAGAGGACAGGGTCGGCTATGGCTACACCTTC
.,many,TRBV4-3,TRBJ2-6,CASSQAQLSGANVLTF,TGCGCCAGCAGCCAAGCTCAACTCTCTGGGGCCAACGTCCTGACTTTC
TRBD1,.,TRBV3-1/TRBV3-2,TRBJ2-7,CASSHAGGGEQYF,TGTGCCAGCAGCCACGCAGGGGGCGGCGAGCAGTACTTC
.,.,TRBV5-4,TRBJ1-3,CASSFYQGRSGNTIYF,TGTGCCAGCAGCTTTTATCAGGGGCGTTCTGGAAACACCATATATTTT
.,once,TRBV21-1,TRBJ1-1,CAREGGGINTEAFF,TGTGCCAGAGAGGGGGGAGGAATTAACACTGAAGCTTTCTTT
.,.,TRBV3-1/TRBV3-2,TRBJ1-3,CASSQAPGNTIYF,TGTGCCAGCAGCCAAGCCCCCGGAAACACCATATATTTT
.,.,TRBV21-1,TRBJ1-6,CASSKGRRNSPLHF,TGTGCCAGCAGCAAGGGGAGGAGAAATTCACCCCTCCACTTT
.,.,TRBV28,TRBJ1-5,CASRPPVSQPQHF,TGTGCCAGCCGACCCCCAGTGTCTCAGCCCCAGCATTTT
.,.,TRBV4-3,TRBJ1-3,CASSQERESDTIYF,TGCGCCAGCAGCCAAGAAAGGGAGTCGGACACCATATATTTT
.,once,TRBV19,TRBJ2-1,CASSPQGGELYNEQFF,TGTGCCAGTAGTCCCCAAGGGGGGGAGCTCTACAATGAGCAGTTCTTC
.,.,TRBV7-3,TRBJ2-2,CASSLFSYTGELFF,TGTGCCAGCAGCTTGTTCTCGTACACCGGGGAGCTGTTTTTT
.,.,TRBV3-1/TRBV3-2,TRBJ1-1,CASSPQVRASREAFF,TGTGCCAGCAGCCCACAGGTAAGGGCGTCTAGGGAAGCTTTCTTT
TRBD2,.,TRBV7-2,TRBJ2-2,CASSLVTSGTGELFF,TGTGCCAGCAGCTTAGTAACTAGCGGGACCGGGGAGCTGTTTTTT
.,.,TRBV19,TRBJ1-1,CASRKWDKDTEAFF,TGTGCCAGTAGGAAGTGGGACAAGGACACTGAAGCTTTCTTT
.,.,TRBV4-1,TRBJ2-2,CASSQGSTSEELFF,TGCGCCAGCAGCCAAGGGAGCACCTCGGAGGAGCTGTTTTTT
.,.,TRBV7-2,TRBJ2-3,CASSLGIAPDTQYF,TGTGCCAGCAGCTTAGGAATTGCCCCAGATACGCAGTATTTT
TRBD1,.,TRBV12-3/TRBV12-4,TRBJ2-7,CASRPTGTYEQYF,TGTGCCAGCAGACCGACAGGGACCTACGAGCAGTACTTC
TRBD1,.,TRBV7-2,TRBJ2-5,CASSVRTGSETQYF,TGTGCCAGCAGCGTCAGGACAGGTTCGGAGACCCAGTACTTC
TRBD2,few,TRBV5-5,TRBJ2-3,CASSLGLASTDTQYF,TGTGCCAGCAGCTTGGGACTAGCGAGCACAGATACGCAGTATTTT
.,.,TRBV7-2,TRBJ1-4,CASSLEPRQELFF,TGTGCCAGCAGCTTAGAGCCCCGTCAGGAACTGTTTTTT
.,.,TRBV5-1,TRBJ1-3,CASSTGNSGNTIYF,TGCGCCAGCAGCACGGGCAACTCTGGAAACACCATATATTTT
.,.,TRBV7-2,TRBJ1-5,CASSREGGWNQPQHF,TGTGCCAGCAGCCGTGAGGGGGGCTGGAATCAGCCCCAGCATTTT
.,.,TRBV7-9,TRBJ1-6,CASSLGSGGNSPLHF,TGTGCCAGCAGCTTAGGGTCGGGAGGAAATTCACCCCTCCACTTT
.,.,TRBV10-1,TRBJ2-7,CASPDTGHPNYEQYF,TGCGCCAGCCCCGATACAGGGCACCCCAACTACGAGCAGTACTTC
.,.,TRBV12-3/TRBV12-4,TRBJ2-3,CASSRMGDTQYF,TGTGCCAGCAGTCGCATGGGCGATACGCAGTATTTT
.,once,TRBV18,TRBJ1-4,CASSPPGPGNEKLFF,TGTGCCAGCTCACCACCCGGTCCCGGTAATGAAAAACTGTTTTTT
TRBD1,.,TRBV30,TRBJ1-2,CAWSVQGGGYTF,TGTGCCTGGAGTGTACAGGGGGGAGGCTACACCTTC
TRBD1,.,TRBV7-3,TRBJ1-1,CASSFGTGSTEAFF,TGTGCCAGCAGCTTCGGGACAGGGAGTACTGAAGCTTTCTTT
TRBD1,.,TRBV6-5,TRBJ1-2,CASRAPAQGWNGYTF,TGTGCCAGCAGAGCCCCTGCACAGGGGTGGAATGGCTACACCTTC
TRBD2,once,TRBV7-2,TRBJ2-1,CASSLGGLASNEQFF,TGTGCCAGCAGCTTAGGCGGACTAGCAAGCAATGAGCAGTTCTTC